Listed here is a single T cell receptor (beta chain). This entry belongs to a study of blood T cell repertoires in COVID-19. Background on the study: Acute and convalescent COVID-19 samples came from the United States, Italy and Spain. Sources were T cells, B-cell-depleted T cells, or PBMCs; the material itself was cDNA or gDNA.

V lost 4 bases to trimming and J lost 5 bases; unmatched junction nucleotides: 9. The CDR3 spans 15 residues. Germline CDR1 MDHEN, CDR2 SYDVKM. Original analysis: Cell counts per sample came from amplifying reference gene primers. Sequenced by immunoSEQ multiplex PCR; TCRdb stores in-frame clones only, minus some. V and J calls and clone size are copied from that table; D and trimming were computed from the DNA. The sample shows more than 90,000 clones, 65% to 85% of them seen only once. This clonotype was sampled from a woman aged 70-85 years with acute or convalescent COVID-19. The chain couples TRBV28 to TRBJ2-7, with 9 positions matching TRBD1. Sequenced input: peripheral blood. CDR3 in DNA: TGTGCCAGCAGTTGGTCCGGGACAGGGCCCCACGAGCAGTACTTC. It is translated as CASSWSGTGPHEQYF. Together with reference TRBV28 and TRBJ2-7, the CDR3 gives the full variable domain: DVKVTQSSRYLVKRTGEKVFLECVQDMDHENMFWYRQDPGLGLRLIYFSYDVKMKEKGDIPEGYSVSREKKERFSLILESASTNQTSMYLCASSWSGTGPHEQYFGPGTRLTVT.